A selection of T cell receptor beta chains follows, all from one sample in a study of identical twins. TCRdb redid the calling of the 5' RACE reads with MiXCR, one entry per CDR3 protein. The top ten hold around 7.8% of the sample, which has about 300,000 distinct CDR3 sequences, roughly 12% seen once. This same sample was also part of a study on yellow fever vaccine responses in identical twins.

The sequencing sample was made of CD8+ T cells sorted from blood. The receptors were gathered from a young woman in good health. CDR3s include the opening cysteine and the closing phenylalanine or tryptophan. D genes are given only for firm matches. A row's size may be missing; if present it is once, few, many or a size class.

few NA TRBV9 CASSVGGGPSGANVLTF
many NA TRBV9 CASSVADTQYF
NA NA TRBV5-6 CASSSSGGEAFF
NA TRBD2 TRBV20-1 CSFSGGAINEQFF
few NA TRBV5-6 CASTPRRTGTAGGVYEQYF
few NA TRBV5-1 CASSPGVGGSQETQYF
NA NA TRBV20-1 CSARDGGTGDTQYF
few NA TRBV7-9 CASRRPREKLTEAFF
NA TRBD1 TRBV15 CATNPRTGVTDTQYF
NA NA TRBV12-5 CASGLGDLYEQYF
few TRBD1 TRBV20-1 CSAGQGAGELFF
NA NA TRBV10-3 CATHPGDYNEQFF
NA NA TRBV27 CASSLIGRMSVDTQYF
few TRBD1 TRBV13 CASSRDRTNEQFF
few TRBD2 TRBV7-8 CASSSRLAGVSHNEQFF
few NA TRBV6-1 CAAEGVWSSGELFF
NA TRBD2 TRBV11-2 CASSLGTSGSSDYNEQFF
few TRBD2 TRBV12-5 CASGGGGSGYNEQFF
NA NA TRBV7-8 CASSPSRTKVNEQFF
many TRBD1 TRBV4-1 CASSQEGYRTGGSYEQYF
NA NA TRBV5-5 CASSLLRLNSGELFF
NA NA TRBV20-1 CSAWQPDDNEQFF
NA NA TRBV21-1 CASTKGGAGHLPNQPQHF
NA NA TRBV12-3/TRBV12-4 CASSLGEWNIQYF
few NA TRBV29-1 CSVEDLQERTTYGYTF
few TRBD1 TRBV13 CASSSSRGMAFF
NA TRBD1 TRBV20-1 CSATGASNQPQHF
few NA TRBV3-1 CASSQVTEQETQYF
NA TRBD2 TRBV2 CSCGRESYNEQFF
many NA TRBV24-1 CATIVSYEGGYGYTF
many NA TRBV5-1 CASSLGRDGPNYGYTF
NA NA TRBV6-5 CASSYFRTPTKEDTQYF
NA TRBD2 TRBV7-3 CASSLGAGLAETQYF
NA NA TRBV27 CASSLTRGIPVQPQHF
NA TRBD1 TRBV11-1 CASSFPTGGGRFGNEQFF
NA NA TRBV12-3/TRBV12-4 CASSPQGDSNQPQHF
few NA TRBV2 CDSTPNSPLHF
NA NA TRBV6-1 CASSEVEAGPEAFF
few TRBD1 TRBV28 CASMLGTGGNYEQYF
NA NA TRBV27 CASSLSRSNEKLFF
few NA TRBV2 CASKVDSQYF
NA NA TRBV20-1 CSARVVLGWGPGYNEQFF
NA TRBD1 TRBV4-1 CASSRTGGGPYEQYF
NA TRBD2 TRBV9 CASSVDSGSSTDTQYF
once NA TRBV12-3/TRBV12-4 CASSPLGVGQETQYF